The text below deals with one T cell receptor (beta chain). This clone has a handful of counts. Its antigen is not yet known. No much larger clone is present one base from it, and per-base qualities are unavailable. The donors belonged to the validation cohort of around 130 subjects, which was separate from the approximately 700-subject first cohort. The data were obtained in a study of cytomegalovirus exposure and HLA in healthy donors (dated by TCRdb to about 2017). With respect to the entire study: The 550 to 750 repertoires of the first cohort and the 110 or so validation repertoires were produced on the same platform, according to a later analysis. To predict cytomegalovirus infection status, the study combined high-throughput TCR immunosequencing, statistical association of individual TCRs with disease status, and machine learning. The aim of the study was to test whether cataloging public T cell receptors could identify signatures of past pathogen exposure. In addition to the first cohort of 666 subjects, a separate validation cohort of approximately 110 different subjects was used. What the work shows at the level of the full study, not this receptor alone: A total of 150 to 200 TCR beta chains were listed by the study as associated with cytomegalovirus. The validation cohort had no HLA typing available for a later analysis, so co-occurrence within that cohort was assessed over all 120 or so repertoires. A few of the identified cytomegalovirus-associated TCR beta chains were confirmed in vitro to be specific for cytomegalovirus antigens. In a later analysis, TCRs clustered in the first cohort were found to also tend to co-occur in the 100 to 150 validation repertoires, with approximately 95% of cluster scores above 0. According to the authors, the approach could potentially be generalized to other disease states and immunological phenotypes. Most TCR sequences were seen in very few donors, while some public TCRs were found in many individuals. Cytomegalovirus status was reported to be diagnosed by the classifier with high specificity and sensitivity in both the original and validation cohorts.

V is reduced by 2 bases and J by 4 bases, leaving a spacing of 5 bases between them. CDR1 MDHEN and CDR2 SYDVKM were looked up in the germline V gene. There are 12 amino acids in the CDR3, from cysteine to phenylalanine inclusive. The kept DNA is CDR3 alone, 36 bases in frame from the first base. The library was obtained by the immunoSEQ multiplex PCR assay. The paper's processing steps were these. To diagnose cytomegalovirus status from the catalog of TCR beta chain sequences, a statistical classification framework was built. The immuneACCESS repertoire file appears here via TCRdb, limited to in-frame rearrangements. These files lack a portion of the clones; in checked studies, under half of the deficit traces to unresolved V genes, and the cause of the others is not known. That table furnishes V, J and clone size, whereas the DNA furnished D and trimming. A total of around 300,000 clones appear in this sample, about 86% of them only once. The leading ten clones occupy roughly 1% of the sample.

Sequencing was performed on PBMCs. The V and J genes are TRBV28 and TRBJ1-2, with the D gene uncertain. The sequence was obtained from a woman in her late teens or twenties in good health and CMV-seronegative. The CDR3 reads CASSLLPYGYTF. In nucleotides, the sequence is TGTGCCAGCAGTTTACTCCCCTATGGCTACACCTTC.